Listed below are T cell receptor beta chains from one sample, sequenced in a study of blood T cell repertoires in COVID-19. Measured with immunoSEQ multiplex PCR; TCRdb has only the in-frame clones, and not every one. The sample includes more than 65,000 clones, around 89% of them seen just once. The specimen sequenced was peripheral blood. These receptors were obtained from a man in his fifties or sixties with acute or convalescent COVID-19. Each CDR3 is given with its conserved first and last residue. A D gene is named only where the DNA matches it firmly. Expanded clones get a size class; other rows say once, few or many, or leave the size out.

V gene	D gene	J gene	clone size	CDR3 DNA	CDR3 protein
TRBV19	TRBD1	TRBJ2-2	.	TGTGCCAGTAGTCCGACAGGGTACGCCGGGGAGCTGTTTTTT	CASSPTGYAGELFF
TRBV5-1	.	TRBJ1-1	few	TGCGCCAGCAGCTTGCAAGCAATGCAGGCCAACACTGAAGCTTTCTTT	CASSLQAMQANTEAFF
TRBV9	TRBD1	TRBJ1-2	.	TGTGCCAGCAGCCCGACAGGGGTGGAAGCTAACTATGGCTACACCTTC	CASSPTGVEANYGYTF
TRBV6-5	.	TRBJ1-3	.	TGTGCCAGCAGTTACTCGGCAGACTACTCTGGAAACACCATATATTTT	CASSYSADYSGNTIYF
TRBV7-9	.	TRBJ2-5	.	TGTGCCAGCAGCTTAGCGATTGTAGCCGAGACCCAGTACTTC	CASSLAIVAETQYF
TRBV7-3	TRBD1	TRBJ2-1	.	TGTGCCAGCAGCACGGGACAGGGGGCGCGGAATGAGCAGTTCTTC	CASSTGQGARNEQFF
TRBV28	TRBD2	TRBJ2-1	.	TGTGCCAGCAGTCGTGGGACTAGCGGGGACCTGGGTCAGTTCTTC	CASSRGTSGDLGQFF
TRBV30	TRBD2	TRBJ2-5	.	TGTGCCTGGAGTAGCGGGGCATTCTCTGGGGAGACCCAGTACTTC	CAWSSGAFSGETQYF
TRBV15	TRBD1	TRBJ1-4	.	TGTGCCACCAGCAGAGCAGGGGGCAACGAAAAACTGTTTTTT	CATSRAGGNEKLFF
TRBV3-1/TRBV3-2	.	TRBJ1-2	.	TGTGCCAGCAGCCAAGGCGCTAACTATGGCTACACCTTC	CASSQGANYGYTF
TRBV11-2	TRBD1	TRBJ2-7	.	TGTGCCAGCAGCTTAGGCAGGGGGAGCTACGAGCAGTACTTC	CASSLGRGSYEQYF
TRBV6-7	.	TRBJ1-1	.	TGTGCCAGCAGTGTTCGTGACAGTGAAGGTTGTAGCACTGAAGCTTTCTTT	CASSVRDSEGCSTEAFF
TRBV29-1	.	TRBJ2-5	.	TGCAGCGTTGCACCCAGGGTAGAGGTGGAGACCCAGTACTTC	CSVAPRVEVETQYF
TRBV6-6	.	TRBJ1-5	.	TGTGCCAGCAGGGATAGGGGACAGCCCCAGCATTTT	CASRDRGQPQHF
TRBV5-5	TRBD1	TRBJ1-5	.	TGTGCCAGCAGCTTGGTATTCGTTGGACAGGGGGAACAGCCCCAGCATTTT	CASSLVFVGQGEQPQHF
TRBV10-3	TRBD1	TRBJ1-2	.	TGTGCCATCACCTCGGACAGGGGCTATGGCTACACCTTC	CAITSDRGYGYTF
TRBV29-1	.	TRBJ2-3	.	TGCAGCGTTGCAACGAGGGACTTCACAGATACGCAGTATTTT	CSVATRDFTDTQYF
TRBV7-8	.	TRBJ2-5	.	TGTGCCAGCAGCCCCAGGTGGGGGCAGCAAGAGACCCAGTACTTC	CASSPRWGQQETQYF
TRBV4-1	TRBD1	TRBJ1-3	.	TGCGCCAGCAGCCAAGATGGTCCCAGGGGGGCTGGAAACACCATATATTTT	CASSQDGPRGAGNTIYF
TRBV4-2	TRBD1	TRBJ1-2	.	TGTGCCAGCAGCCAAGAACTAGACAGGGGGCGAAGCTACACCTTC	CASSQELDRGRSYTF
TRBV19	.	TRBJ1-1	once	TGTGCCACCTTCCTGGGGAAGGGGTGGCCGAACACTGAAGCTTTCTTT	CATFLGKGWPNTEAFF
TRBV6-5	TRBD1	TRBJ1-5	.	TGTGCCAGCAGTACAGGGGCGGATCAGCCCCAGCATTTT	CASSTGADQPQHF
TRBV9	.	TRBJ1-4	.	TGTGCCAGCAGCGTAGCTAGCCAGGGGAGTGAAAAACTGTTTTTT	CASSVASQGSEKLFF
TRBV19	TRBD1	TRBJ2-3	.	TGTGCCAGTAGTAAAGGACAGGGGGCGTCGGATACGCAGTATTTT	CASSKGQGASDTQYF
TRBV24-1	TRBD2	TRBJ2-3	.	TGTGCCACCAGTGATCCTTCCAGCGGGGACGGCACAGATACGCAGTATTTT	CATSDPSSGDGTDTQYF
TRBV7-8	TRBD2	TRBJ2-1	.	TGTGCCAGCAGAGACTGGGGGGGAGGCTACAATGAGCAGTTCTTC	CASRDWGGGYNEQFF
TRBV29-1	TRBD1	TRBJ2-4	.	TGCAGCGTTGAAGTCCCCAGAAGGGGGCTGAGTGGGAACATTCAGTACTTC	CSVEVPRRGLSGNIQYF
TRBV2	.	TRBJ2-1	.	TGTGCCAGCAAACTAAACTCCTACAATGAGCAGTTCTTC	CASKLNSYNEQFF
TRBV11-3	.	TRBJ1-1	.	TGTGCCAGCAGCTTGGACAAGAACACTGAAGCTTTCTTT	CASSLDKNTEAFF
TRBV12-3/TRBV12-4	.	TRBJ1-1	few	TGTGCCAGCAGTCGGACAGTTGAAGCTTTCTTT	CASSRTVEAFF
TRBV11-2	.	TRBJ2-1	once	TGTGCCAGCAGCTTAGATCGGAGCTACAATGAGCAGTTCTTC	CASSLDRSYNEQFF
TRBV7-9	.	TRBJ1-2	.	TGTGCCAGCAGCCGAGGACAGTTTAGGGACTATGGCTACACCTTC	CASSRGQFRDYGYTF
TRBV11-2	.	TRBJ1-2	.	TGTGCCAGCAGTTCCCAGGGGAACGGCTACACCTTC	CASSSQGNGYTF
TRBV19	.	TRBJ1-5	.	TGTGCCAGTAGTGTCGCTCTATTTAGCAATCAGCCCCAGCATTTT	CASSVALFSNQPQHF
TRBV7-3	.	TRBJ2-3	.	TGTGCCAGCGCCGACGGGGGCACAGATACGCAGTATTTT	CASADGGTDTQYF
TRBV19	TRBD1	TRBJ1-1	.	TGTGCCAGTAGTACCCGACAGGGTCACACTGAAGCTTTCTTT	CASSTRQGHTEAFF
TRBV28	TRBD1	TRBJ1-5	.	TGTGCCAGCAGTTCCGGACAGGGATTCCATCAGCCCCAGCATTTT	CASSSGQGFHQPQHF
TRBV11-3	.	TRBJ2-1	.	TGTGCCAGCAGCTTCAGGGAGGACAATGAGCAGTTCTTC	CASSFREDNEQFF
TRBV28	.	TRBJ1-3	.	TGTGCCAGCAGACTCGCTGGAAACACCATATATTTT	CASRLAGNTIYF
TRBV18	.	TRBJ1-6	.	TGTGCCAGCTCACTAGATCCGTGGCCCCTCCACTTT	CASSLDPWPLHF
TRBV5-1	.	TRBJ2-2	.	TGCGCCAGCAGCTTGGGCCCGGGGAACACCGGGGAGCTGTTTTTT	CASSLGPGNTGELFF
TRBV19	TRBD2	TRBJ2-1	once	TGTGCCAGTAGTCAGCGGGGGGGCCAATACAATGAGCAGTTCTTC	CASSQRGGQYNEQFF
TRBV18	.	TRBJ1-5	.	TGTGCCAGCTCACCAGCAGGGATGGGCCAGCCCCAGCATTTT	CASSPAGMGQPQHF
TRBV6-2/TRBV6-3	.	TRBJ1-1	.	TGTGCCAGCAGTTATTCACTACACCGAAACACTGAAGCTTTCTTT	CASSYSLHRNTEAFF
TRBV9	.	TRBJ2-3	.	TGTGCCAGCAGCGTCGCCGGACTTAGCACAGATACGCAGTATTTT	CASSVAGLSTDTQYF